This T cell receptor (beta chain) appears in the sequencing data of a study of T cells in Graves' hyperthyroidism and ophthalmopathy. Germline lookup yields CDR1 MNHEY and CDR2 SVGEGT. The J segment lost 5 bases and the V segment lost 2 bases, leaving 3 bases of the junction unmatched. CDR3 length: 13 residues. Study-wide points: Ophthalmopathy prediction by the model preceded onset by a median about 6.3 months.

A patient was excluded if there was uncontrolled infection, other autoimmune disease, pregnancy or lactation. This clonotype was observed a few times. The antigen is not known. Amplification of TCR beta CDR3 regions was performed using RNA transcripts as template. TCR CDR3 regions were first amplified by RT-PCR with HTBI primers. TCRdb re-called the multiplex PCR reads through MiXCR, storing one row per CDR3 protein. The table lists hundreds of thousands of distinct CDR3 sequences, about 22% of them singletons. Sequencing input: blood. The clonotype comes from a woman between 65 and 79 years old with Graves' ophthalmopathy. The V call is TRBV6-2 or TRBV6-3, the J call TRBJ2-7, with 7 positions matching TRBD1. CDR3 DNA sequence: TGTGCCAGCAGTTACAGGGGGCAAAACGAGCAGTACTTC. It is translated as CASSYRGQNEQYF.